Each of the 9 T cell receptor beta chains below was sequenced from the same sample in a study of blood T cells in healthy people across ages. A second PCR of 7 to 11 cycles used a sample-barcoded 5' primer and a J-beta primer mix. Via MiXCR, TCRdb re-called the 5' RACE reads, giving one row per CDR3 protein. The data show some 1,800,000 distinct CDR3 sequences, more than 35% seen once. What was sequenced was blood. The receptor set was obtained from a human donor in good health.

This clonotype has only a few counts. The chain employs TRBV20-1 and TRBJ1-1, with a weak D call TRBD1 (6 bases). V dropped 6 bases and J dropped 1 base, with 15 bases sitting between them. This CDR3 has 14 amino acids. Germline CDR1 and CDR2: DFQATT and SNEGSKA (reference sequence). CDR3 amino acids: CSAQDSDSNTEAFF. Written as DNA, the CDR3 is TGCAGTGCACAGGACAGCGACTCGAACACTGAAGCTTTCTTT.

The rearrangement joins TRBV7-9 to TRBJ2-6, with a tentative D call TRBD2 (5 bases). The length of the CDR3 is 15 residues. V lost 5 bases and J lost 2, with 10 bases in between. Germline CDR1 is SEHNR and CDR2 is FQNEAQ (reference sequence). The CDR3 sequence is CASSRAGAGANVLTF. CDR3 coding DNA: TGTGCCAGCAGCCGGGCCGGGGCTGGGGCCAACGTCCTGACTTTC.

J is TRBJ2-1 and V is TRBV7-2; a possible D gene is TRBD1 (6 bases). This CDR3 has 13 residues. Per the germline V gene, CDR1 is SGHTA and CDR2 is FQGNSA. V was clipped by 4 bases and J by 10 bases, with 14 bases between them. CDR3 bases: TGTGCCAGCAGCTCTGTAATTAGGGGGGAGCAGTTCTTC. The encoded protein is CASSSVIRGEQFF.

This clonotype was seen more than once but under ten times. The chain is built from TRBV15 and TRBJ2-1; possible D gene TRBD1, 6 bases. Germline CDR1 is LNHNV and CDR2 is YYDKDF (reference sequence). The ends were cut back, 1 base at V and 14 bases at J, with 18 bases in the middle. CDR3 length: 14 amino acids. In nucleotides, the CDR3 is TGTGCCACCAGCAGAGGCAGACAGGTCCCAGGGGAGTTCTTC. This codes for CATSRGRQVPGEFF.

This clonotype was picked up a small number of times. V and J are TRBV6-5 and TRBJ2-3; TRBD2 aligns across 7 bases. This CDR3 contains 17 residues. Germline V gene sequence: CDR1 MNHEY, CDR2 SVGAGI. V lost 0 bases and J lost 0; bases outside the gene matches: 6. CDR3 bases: TGTGCCAGCAGTTACTCTCTCCCTAGCGGAAGCACAGATACGCAGTATTTT. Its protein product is CASSYSLPSGSTDTQYF.

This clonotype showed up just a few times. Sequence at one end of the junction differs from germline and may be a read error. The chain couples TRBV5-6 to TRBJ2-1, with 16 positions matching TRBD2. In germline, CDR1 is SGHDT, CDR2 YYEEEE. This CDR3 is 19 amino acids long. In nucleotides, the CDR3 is TGTGCTAGCAGTCAACCGGGACTAGCGGGGGGGGCCTCCTACAATGAGCAGTTCTTC. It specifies CASSQPGLAGGASYNEQFF.

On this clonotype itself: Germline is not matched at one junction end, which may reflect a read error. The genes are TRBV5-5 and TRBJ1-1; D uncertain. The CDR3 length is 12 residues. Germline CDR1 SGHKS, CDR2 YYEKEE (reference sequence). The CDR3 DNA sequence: TGTGCCAGCAGTTTACAGAACACTGGAGCTTTCTTT. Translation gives CASSLQNTGAFF.

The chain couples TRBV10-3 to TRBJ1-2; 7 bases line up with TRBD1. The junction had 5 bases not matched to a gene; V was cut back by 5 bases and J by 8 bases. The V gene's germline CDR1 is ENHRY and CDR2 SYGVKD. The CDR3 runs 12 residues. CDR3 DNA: TGTGCCATCAGTCACGACAGGGAAGGCTACACCTTC. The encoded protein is CAISHDREGYTF.

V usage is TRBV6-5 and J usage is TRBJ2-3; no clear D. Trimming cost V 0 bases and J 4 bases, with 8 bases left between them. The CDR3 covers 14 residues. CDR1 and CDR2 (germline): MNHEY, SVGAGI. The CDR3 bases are TGTGCCAGCAGTTACTCCAACACCGCAGATACGCAGTATTTT. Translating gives CASSYSNTADTQYF.